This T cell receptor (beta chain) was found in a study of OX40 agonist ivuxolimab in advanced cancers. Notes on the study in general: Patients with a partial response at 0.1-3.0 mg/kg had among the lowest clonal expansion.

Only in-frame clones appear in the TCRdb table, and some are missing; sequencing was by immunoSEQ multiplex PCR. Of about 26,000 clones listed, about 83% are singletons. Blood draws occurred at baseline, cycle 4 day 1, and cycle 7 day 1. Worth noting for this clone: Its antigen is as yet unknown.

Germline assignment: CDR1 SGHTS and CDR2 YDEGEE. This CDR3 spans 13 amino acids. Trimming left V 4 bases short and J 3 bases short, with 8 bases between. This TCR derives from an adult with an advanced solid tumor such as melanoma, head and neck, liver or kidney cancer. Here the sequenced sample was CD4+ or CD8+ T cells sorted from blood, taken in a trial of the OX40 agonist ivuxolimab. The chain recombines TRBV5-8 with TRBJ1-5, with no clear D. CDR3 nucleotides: TGTGCCAGCAGCCCCGACTTCAATCAGCCCCAGCATTTT. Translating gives CASSPDFNQPQHF.